The 30 T cell receptor beta chains in this list originate from one sample, sequenced in a study of blood T cell repertoires in COVID-19. This table comes from immunoSEQ multiplex PCR, and its TCRdb copy is limited to in-frame clones, with some not included. The table includes some 300,000 clones, 75% to 90% detected once. Sequencing used peripheral blood. The receptor set was obtained from a woman in her 70s with COVID-19, enrolled during active disease.

The V gene is TRBV27, the J gene TRBJ2-5, with D uncertain. V dropped 6 bases and J dropped 5 bases, with 31 bases sitting between them. The CDR3 extends over 19 amino acids. Germline V gene sequence: CDR1 MNHEY, CDR2 SMNVEV (reference sequence). The DNA of the CDR3 is TGTGCCAGCAGCCCTCGTTTTGTCTCGTCGTTTCCCGAGGAGGAGACCCAGTACTTC. This translates into CASSPRFVSSFPEEETQYF.

The V gene is TRBV6-2 or TRBV6-3, the J gene TRBJ2-6, with a weak D call TRBD2 (5 bases). From germline, CDR1 is MNHEY and CDR2 SVGEGT. V was pared by 4 bases and J by 0 bases, with 10 bases between. This CDR3 region has 16 residues. As DNA, the CDR3 is TGTGCCAGCAGTTCACGGACTGGCTCTGGGGCCAACGTCCTGACTTTC. This translates into CASSSRTGSGANVLTF.

V is TRBV12-5 and J is TRBJ2-2, with 10 bases matching TRBD2. Germline V lookup: CDR1 LGHNT, CDR2 FRNRAP. The V segment lost 1 base and the J segment 6 bases; nucleotides outside the gene matches: 11. The CDR3 is 18 residues long. The CDR3: CASGLDGWTSGTPGELFF. The CDR3 region has the DNA TGTGCTAGTGGTTTGGACGGATGGACTAGCGGTACACCCGGGGAGCTGTTTTTT.

The rearrangement uses TRBV9 and TRBJ1-4; D is possibly TRBD1 (6 bases). Germline loops: CDR1 SGDLS, CDR2 YYNGEE. The V gene lost 2 bases and the J gene lost 5 bases, with 16 bases spanning the gap. This CDR3 contains 16 residues. The CDR3 is CASSVSTGPGNEKLFF. CDR3 DNA sequence: TGTGCCAGCAGCGTCTCGACAGGACCTGGGAATGAAAAACTGTTTTTT.

This clone showed up just once. The chain combines TRBV21-1 with TRBJ2-5; the listed D gene, TRBD1, was not tested against the DNA. TRBV21-1 represents a pseudogene. This CDR3 is built from 15 residues. CDR3: CASSDQGLGQETQYF. In DNA form, the CDR3 reads TGTGCCAGCAGCGACCAGGGTTTAGGCCAAGAGACCCAGTACTTC.

This chain connects TRBV5-6 to TRBJ2-2; 15 nucleotides align to TRBD2. The CDR3 covers 16 residues. Germline lookup yields CDR1 SGHDT and CDR2 YYEEEE. V lost 4 bases to trimming and J lost 9 bases; unmatched junction nucleotides: 7. CDR3 bases: TGTGCCAGCAGCCCCGGACTAGCGGGGGGGCCTCGGGAGCTGTTTTTT. Translating gives CASSPGLAGGPRELFF.

The V call is TRBV21-1, the J call TRBJ2-1; TRBD2, as called in the table, went unchecked against the DNA. TRBV21-1 is described as a pseudogene. The CDR3 has 16 amino acids. CDR3: CAPSGGPPFSYNEQFF. The DNA for the CDR3 is TGTGCCCCCTCCGGGGGGCCACCTTTCTCCTACAATGAGCAGTTCTTC.

The chain employs TRBV7-9 and TRBJ1-6; 7 bases align to TRBD1. This CDR3 is 15 amino acids long. Losses at the gene ends were 1 base for V and 7 bases for J; bases not matched to a gene: 4. Germline CDR1 is SEHNR and CDR2 is FQNEAQ (reference sequence). This CDR3 reads CASSLDPGGNSPLHF. CDR3 nucleotide sequence: TGTGCCAGCAGCTTAGATCCAGGGGGGAATTCACCCCTCCACTTT.

V gene TRBV19 combines with J gene TRBJ1-5; 7 bases fit TRBD1. The CDR3 has 16 amino acids. J was trimmed by 0 bases and V by 10 bases; bases with no gene match: 12. Germline V gene data show CDR1 as LNHDA and CDR2 as SQIVND (reference sequence). CDR3 DNA: TGTGCCACCAGGGACAGCCGGGATTATAGCAATCAGCCCCAGCATTTT. This codes for CATRDSRDYSNQPQHF.

The chain couples TRBV4-1 to TRBJ2-3; 8 nucleotides match TRBD2. V trimming: 2 bases; J trimming: 4 bases; junction bases outside the gene matches: 14. CDR1 MGHRA and CDR2 YSYEKL come from the germline V gene. The CDR3 covers 18 residues. The CDR3 region is CASSQQARRGANPDTQYF. The DNA of the CDR3 is TGCGCCAGCAGCCAACAGGCCCGGCGGGGGGCGAACCCAGATACGCAGTATTTT.

This chain links TRBV29-1 with TRBJ1-2; no firm D call. The V end lost 6 bases, the J end lost 1 base, and 9 bases lay between the germline ends. Germline-derived CDR1 and CDR2 are SQVTM and ANQGSEA. The CDR3 sequence is 12 residues long. The CDR3 DNA reads as TGCAGCGTCCGGTACGATAACTATGGCTACACCTTC. Translation: CSVRYDNYGYTF.

This chain uses TRBV9 with TRBJ2-3, with 9 bases that match TRBD2. V shed 0 bases, J shed 5 bases, and the junction held 10 bases outside the gene matches. Germline V gene lookup returns CDR1 SGDLS and CDR2 YYNGEE. CDR3 size: 17 residues. As DNA, the CDR3 is TGTGCCAGCAGCGTAGGTCCAGCGGGGGGCCTCGGAGATACGCAGTATTTT. Amino acid sequence: CASSVGPAGGLGDTQYF.

The chain employs TRBV5-6 and TRBJ1-1, with TRBD1 identical over 7 bases. V gave up 3 bases and J gave up 6 bases; unmatched junction bases: 8. There are 14 residues in the CDR3. Per the germline V gene, CDR1 is SGHDT and CDR2 is YYEEEE. The CDR3 DNA reads TGTGCCAGCAGCTCCAGGGGGAGTGAGCCTGAAGCTTTCTTT. Translation gives CASSSRGSEPEAFF.

The chain carries TRBV30 and TRBJ2-3; D is perhaps TRBD2 (7 bases). The CDR3 runs to 15 residues. Germline V CDR1 and CDR2: GTSNPN, SVGIG (reference sequence). With 0 bases removed from V and 4 bases from J, the gap between germline ends came to 14 bases. The chain's CDR3 is CAWSVGAGAPDTQYF. In DNA, the CDR3 is TGTGCCTGGAGTGTCGGGGCGGGGGCTCCAGATACGCAGTATTTT.

The genes are TRBV6-5 and TRBJ2-7; TRBD2 might be the D (5 bases). The V and J ends lost 7 bases and 3 bases respectively, with 13 bases between them. The CDR3 extends over 13 amino acids. CDR1 MNHEY and CDR2 SVGAGI come from the germline V gene. DNA for the CDR3: TGTGCCAGCACCACTGATCGGGGCTACGAGCAGTACTTC. Protein product: CASTTDRGYEQYF.

The V call is TRBV24-1, the J call TRBJ1-4; weak D call: TRBD1 (5 bases). Germline V CDR1 and CDR2: KGHDR, SFDVKD. V lost 7 bases to trimming and J lost 4 bases, with 9 bases between them. This CDR3 comprises 13 residues. CDR3 in amino acids: CATSQGSNEKLFF. CDR3 sequence (DNA): TGTGCCACCAGCCAGGGAAGTAATGAAAAACTGTTTTTT.

The chain uses TRBV7-2 and TRBJ2-7; maybe TRBD2 (6 bases). This CDR3 is 17 amino acids long. Germline V lookup: CDR1 SGHTA, CDR2 FQGNSA. V was shortened by 5 bases and J by 5 bases, with 25 bases between the two germline ends. CDR3 in amino acids: CASSLTPTSGVRDEQYF. The CDR3 DNA follows: TGTGCCAGCAGCCTTACCCCGACTAGTGGGGTTCGGGACGAGCAGTACTTC. Based on the CDR3 plus reference TRBV7-2 and TRBJ2-7, the full variable domain is GAGVSQSPSNKVTEKGKDVELRCDPISGHTALYWYRQSLGQGLEFLIYFQGNSAPDKSGLPSDRFSAERTGGSVSTLTIQRTQQEDSAVYLCASSLTPTSGVRDEQYFGPGTRLTVT.

The count of this clone is one. The V call is TRBV6-5, the J call TRBJ2-1; 8 bases match TRBD1. CDR1 and CDR2 from the germline V gene are MNHEY and SVGAGI. With V trimmed by 6 bases and J by 9 bases, 7 bases remained unmatched. CDR3 size: 13 residues. CDR3 nucleotide sequence: TGTGCCAGCAGAGGGACAGGCTCGGCTGAGCAGTTCTTC. Its translation: CASRGTGSAEQFF.

CDR3 DNA: TGTGCCAGCAGTCAACTTCGGCAGGGAGGGTACACTGAAGCTTTCTTT. It encodes CASSQLRQGGYTEAFF. The V and J genes are TRBV28 and TRBJ1-1, with D possibly being TRBD1 (5 bases). Germline CDR1 MDHEN, CDR2 SYDVKM. CDR3 length: 16 residues. Trimming cost V 5 bases and J 3 bases, with 19 bases left between them.

V and J are TRBV5-1 and TRBJ1-1; TRBD1 is a possible D gene (6 bases). CDR1 and CDR2 (germline): SGHRS, YFSETQ. The CDR3 has 15 residues. V shed 3 bases and J shed 7 bases, with 19 bases lying between them. In nucleotides, the CDR3 is TGCGCCAGCAGCTATTCAAACAGGGAAAAGGGTGAAGCTTTCTTT. Translation gives CASSYSNREKGEAFF.

This clone was seen more than once but under ten times. The rearrangement joins TRBV5-1 to TRBJ1-4, with D possibly matching TRBD1 (5 bases). CDR3 length: 14 residues. Trimming removed 3 bases from V and 7 bases from J, with 13 bases in between. Germline CDR1 is SGHRS and CDR2 is YFSETQ. The CDR3 DNA sequence: TGCGCCAGCAGCTACGGGACTCTGGGTGAAAAACTGTTTTTT. Protein product: CASSYGTLGEKLFF.

The rearrangement uses TRBV30 and TRBJ2-7; D may be TRBD1 (6 bases). The CDR3 is 14 residues long. The ends were cut back, 0 bases at V and 2 bases at J, with 11 bases in the middle. Germline V gene lookup returns CDR1 GTSNPN and CDR2 SVGIG (reference sequence). The CDR3 loop is CAWSVSGVTYEQYF. CDR3 DNA sequence: TGTGCCTGGAGTGTGTCAGGGGTAACCTACGAGCAGTACTTC.

J is TRBJ2-1 and V is TRBV27, with a weak D call TRBD2 (6 bases). The CDR3 consists of 15 residues. Germline V gene lookup returns CDR1 MNHEY and CDR2 SMNVEV (reference sequence). The V and J ends lost 2 bases and 0 bases respectively, with 8 bases between them. CDR3 coding DNA: TGTGCCAGCAGTTTAGCGGGGCTCTCCTACAATGAGCAGTTCTTC. Its translation: CASSLAGLSYNEQFF.

The J gene is TRBJ2-5, the V gene TRBV12-5; TRBD2 matches at 16 bases. The germline V gene encodes CDR1 LGHNT and CDR2 FRNRAP. V lost 1 base to trimming and J lost 5 bases; unmatched junction nucleotides: 4. The CDR3 loop spans 17 amino acids. The CDR3 bases are TGTGCTAGTGGTTTGGGCGGGACTAGCGGGGGGGCGGAGACCCAGTACTTC. It yields the protein CASGLGGTSGGAETQYF.

CDR3 sequence reads: CASSLGGSYNEQFF. CDR3 DNA sequence: TGCGCCAGCAGCCTCGGTGGCTCCTACAATGAGCAGTTCTTC. The gene calls are TRBV4-1 and TRBJ2-1; D ambiguous. V was shortened by 4 bases and J by 0 bases, with 7 bases between the two germline ends. The germline V gene encodes CDR1 MGHRA and CDR2 YSYEKL. The CDR3 runs to 14 residues.

About this clone: Other DNA sequences in this specimen translate into the identical CDR3. The V call is TRBV10-1, the J call TRBJ2-3; 8 bases are shared with TRBD2. Trimming removed 3 bases from V and 3 bases from J; junction bases left unmatched: 2. The CDR3 is 14 amino acids. The germline gives CDR1 WNHNN, CDR2 SYGVQD (reference sequence). The CDR3 protein is CASSDQRGTDTQYF. The CDR3 coding sequence is TGCGCCAGCAGTGACCAGCGGGGGACAGATACGCAGTATTTT.

J is TRBJ1-2 and V is TRBV13; D is uncertain. CDR3 length equals 15 residues. Between the trimmed V and J ends, which lost 5 bases and 8 bases, there was a span of 21 bases. Germline CDR1 and CDR2: PRHDT and FYEKMQ (reference sequence). CDR3: CASSPDTLLSGGYTF. In nucleotides, the CDR3 is TGTGCCAGCAGCCCCGACACCCTGCTATCGGGGGGCTACACCTTC.

The rearrangement joins TRBV5-1 to TRBJ1-3; tentatively, D is TRBD1 (5 bases). The CDR3 spans 17 residues. The ends were cut back, 2 bases at V and 0 bases at J, with 15 bases in the middle. The germline V gene has CDR1 SGHRS and CDR2 YFSETQ. The chain's CDR3 is CASSLGGAPSSGNTIYF. Written as DNA, the CDR3 is TGCGCCAGCAGCTTAGGAGGGGCCCCCTCCTCTGGAAACACCATATATTTT.

This chain uses TRBV29-1 with TRBJ1-2, with a weak D call TRBD1 (6 bases). V was pared by 6 bases and J by 7 bases, with 15 bases between. The germline CDR1 and CDR2 sequences are SQVTM and ANQGSEA. The CDR3 spans 12 residues. This CDR3 reads CSVGGGQSGYTF. In DNA form, the CDR3 reads TGCAGCGTCGGCGGGGGGCAAAGTGGCTACACCTTC.

This clone was detected only once. The gene calls are TRBV5-1 and TRBJ1-2; TRBD1 agrees at 8 bases. This CDR3 is 14 amino acids long. Trimming cost V 3 bases and J 8 bases; bases outside gene matches: 9. CDR1 is SGHRS and CDR2 is YFSETQ in the germline V gene. CDR3 DNA: TGCGCCAGCAGCTCCTATCGGACAGGGAGAGGCTACACCTTC. It is translated as CASSSYRTGRGYTF.